The text below deals with one TCR beta chain. Its antigen remains undetermined. No clone much larger than this one lies a single base away; base qualities are absent. The sample belongs to a study of blood T cell repertoires in COVID-19 (dated by TCRdb to about 2020). Looking at the study overall: Collaborator samples came from the United States, Italy and Spain and covered acute and convalescent phases of COVID-19. Subjects who had been exposed to COVID-19, were actively infected with it, or had recovered from it provided the deeply sampled blood TCRbeta repertoires that made up the dataset. HLA class I and class II types, where available, came from metadata supplied by the sample provider rather than from assay-based typing. Nearly every sample came with metadata listing a de-identified subject ID, COVID-19 status, age in years and sex. Samples came from the ongoing ImmuneRACE study (first 160 participants) plus 1,254 subjects from 6 global collaborators. The prospective study material was composed of cDNA or gDNA derived from T cells, B-cell-depleted T cells, or PBMCs. The repertoires were released in a freely available public database meant as a resource for research on the immune response to SARS-CoV-2. On the study overall, not on this receptor specifically: How much clinical and demographic metadata was included differed by source and by participant, and the metadata was provided uncurated.

V is pared back by 3 bases and J by 4 bases, with 9 bases lying between the germline termini. The germline V gene encodes CDR1 KGHSH and CDR2 LQKENI. CDR3 length: 14 amino acids, cysteine to phenylalanine. The entry retains the CDR3 DNA only, 42 bases that are in frame from base 1. Each collaborating institution followed its own protocols to collect whole blood in K2EDTA tubes. For TCRbeta analysis, collaborators shipped samples as frozen whole blood, isolated PBMCs, or DNA extracted from either of those sample types. TCRbeta CDR3 regions were amplified from genomic DNA using the immunoSEQ Assay, a bias-controlled multiplex PCR. Per the original workflow: Within the assay, amplification of reference gene primers was used to estimate how many nucleated cells each sample contained. Sequence reads were collapsed and filtered to measure the absolute abundance of every unique TCRbeta CDR3 rearrangement. For each sample, productive Simpson clonality was calculated by taking the square root of Simpson's diversity index across productive rearrangements. Entries here come from immuneACCESS through TCRdb and include only in-frame sequences with V and J called. Some clones fail to appear in such tables; in the studies checked, an unresolved V gene covers under half of the shortfall, and the cause of the remainder is unknown. Clone size and the V and J calls come from that table; the DNA yielded D and trimming. This sample gives some 87,000 clones in total; approximately 87% of them show up just once. The ten largest account for approximately 17% of the sample.

The sequence is built from TRBV18 and TRBJ2-2; a tentative D call is TRBD1 (6 bases match). Sequenced sample: peripheral blood. This receptor was taken from a human donor in a cohort sampled during active COVID-19. This receptor has the CDR3 CASSPLDSTGELFF. The DNA sequence is given as TGTGCCAGCTCACCTTTGGACAGCACCGGGGAGCTGTTTTTT.